This T cell receptor beta chain was identified during a study of T cells expressing NK-cell markers. There are 13 residues in the CDR3. Germline CDR1 and CDR2: SQVTM and ANQGSEA. TCR beta cDNA was generated via 5'RACE template switching incorporating UMIs. TCRdb processed the 5' RACE reads again and assigns one entry to each CDR3 protein, with no DNA. The sample has about half a million distinct CDR3 sequences; the top ten hold approximately 1.4%. Remarks on this clonotype: Its specificity is not known.

Study findings and constraints: One observes that, in a handful of donors, these clonotypes were also the leading ones within the CD3+CD56-NKG2C+ fraction. In roughly six donors, dominant CD3+CD56+NKG2C+ clonotypes ranked among the top 10 CD8+ clonotypes.

The chain is built from TRBV29-1 and TRBJ1-1. This TCR was recovered from a woman between 45 and 65 years old in good health. Sequenced sample: blood T cells: a sorted CD56 or NKG2C T cell subset, CD4+ or CD8+ T cells, or bulk PBMC T cells (not recorded which). This CDR3 is CSVRKGWNTEAFF.